This TCR beta chain was sequenced in a study of cytotoxic CD8 clonotypes in ibrutinib-treated CLL. Sequenced by immunoSEQ multiplex PCR; TCRdb stores in-frame clones only, minus some. The sample contains about 160,000 clones, approximately 80% of which appear only once. Specimen: PBMCs, collected after 12 months of ibrutinib treatment. The receptor comes from a human donor with chronic lymphocytic leukemia.

The CDR3 DNA is TGTGCCAGCTACCGGGGGGGGACGGCCAACACTGAAGCTTTCTTT. Protein: CASYRGGTANTEAFF. This rearrangement joins TRBV28 to TRBJ1-1, with D possibly matching TRBD1 (5 bases). The CDR3 consists of 15 residues. V was shortened by 8 bases and J by 2 bases, with 18 bases between the two germline ends. The V gene's germline CDR1 is MDHEN and CDR2 SYDVKM. The full variable domain, with the rest looked up from reference TRBV28 and TRBJ1-1, is DVKVTQSSRYLVKRTGEKVFLECVQDMDHENMFWYRQDPGLGLRLIYFSYDVKMKEKGDIPEGYSVSREKKERFSLILESASTNQTSMYLCASYRGGTANTEAFFGQGTRLTVV.